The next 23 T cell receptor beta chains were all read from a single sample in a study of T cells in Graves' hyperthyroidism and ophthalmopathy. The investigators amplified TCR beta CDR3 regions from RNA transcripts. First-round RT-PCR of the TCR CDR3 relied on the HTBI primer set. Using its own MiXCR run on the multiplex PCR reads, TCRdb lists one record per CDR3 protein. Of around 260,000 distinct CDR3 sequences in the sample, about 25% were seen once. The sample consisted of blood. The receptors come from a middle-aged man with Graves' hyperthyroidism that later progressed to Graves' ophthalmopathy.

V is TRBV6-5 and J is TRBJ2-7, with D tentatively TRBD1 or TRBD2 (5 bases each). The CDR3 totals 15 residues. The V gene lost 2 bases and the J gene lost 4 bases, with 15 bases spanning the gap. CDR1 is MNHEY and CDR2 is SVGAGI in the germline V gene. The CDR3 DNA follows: TGTGCCAGCAGTTACCAACCAGGGAGTTCATACGAGCAGTACTTC. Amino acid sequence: CASSYQPGSSYEQYF.

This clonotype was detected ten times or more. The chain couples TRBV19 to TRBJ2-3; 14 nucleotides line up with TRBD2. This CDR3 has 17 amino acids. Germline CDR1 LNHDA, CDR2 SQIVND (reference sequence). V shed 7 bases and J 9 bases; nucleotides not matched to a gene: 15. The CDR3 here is CASTKPGLAGVMGTQYF. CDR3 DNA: TGTGCCAGTACCAAACCGGGACTAGCGGGAGTGATGGGGACGCAGTATTTT.

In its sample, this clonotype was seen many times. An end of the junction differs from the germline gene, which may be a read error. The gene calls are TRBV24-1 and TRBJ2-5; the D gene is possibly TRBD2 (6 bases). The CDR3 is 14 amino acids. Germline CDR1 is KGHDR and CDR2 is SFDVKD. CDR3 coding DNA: TGTGCCACCAGTGGTTTGGGGGGAGGAGAGACCCAGTACTTC. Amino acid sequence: CATSGLGGGETQYF.

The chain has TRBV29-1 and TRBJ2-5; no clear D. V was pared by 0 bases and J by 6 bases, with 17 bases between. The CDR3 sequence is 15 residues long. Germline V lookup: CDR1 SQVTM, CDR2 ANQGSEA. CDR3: CSVEEHRRTDQTQYF. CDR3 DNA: TGCAGCGTTGAAGAACACAGAAGAACGGACCAGACCCAGTACTTC.

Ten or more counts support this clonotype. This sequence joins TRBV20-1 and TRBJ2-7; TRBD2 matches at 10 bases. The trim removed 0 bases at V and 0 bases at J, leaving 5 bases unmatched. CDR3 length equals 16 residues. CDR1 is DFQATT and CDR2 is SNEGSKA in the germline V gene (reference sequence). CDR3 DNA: TGCAGTGCTAGAGATCAGAGCGGGAGGGCCTCCTACGAGCAGTACTTC. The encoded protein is CSARDQSGRASYEQYF.

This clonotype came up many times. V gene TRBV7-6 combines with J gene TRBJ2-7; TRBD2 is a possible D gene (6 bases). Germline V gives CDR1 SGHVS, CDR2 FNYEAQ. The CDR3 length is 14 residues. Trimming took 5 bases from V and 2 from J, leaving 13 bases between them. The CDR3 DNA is TGTGCCAGCAGCCCCGGGACTCATACCTACGAGCAGTACTTC. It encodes CASSPGTHTYEQYF.

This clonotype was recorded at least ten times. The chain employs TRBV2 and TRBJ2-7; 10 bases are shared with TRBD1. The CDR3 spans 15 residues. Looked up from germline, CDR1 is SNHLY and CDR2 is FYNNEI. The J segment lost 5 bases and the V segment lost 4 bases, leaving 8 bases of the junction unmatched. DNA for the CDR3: TGTGCCAGCAGTGTCCGAGGACAGGGGGTCCACGAGCAGTACTTC. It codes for CASSVRGQGVHEQYF. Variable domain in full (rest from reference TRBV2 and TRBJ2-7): EPEVTQTPSHQVTQMGQEVILRCVPISNHLYFYWYRQILGQKVEFLVSFYNNEISEKSEIFDDQFSVERPDGSNFTLKIRSTKLEDSAMYFCASSVRGQGVHEQYFGPGTRLTVT.

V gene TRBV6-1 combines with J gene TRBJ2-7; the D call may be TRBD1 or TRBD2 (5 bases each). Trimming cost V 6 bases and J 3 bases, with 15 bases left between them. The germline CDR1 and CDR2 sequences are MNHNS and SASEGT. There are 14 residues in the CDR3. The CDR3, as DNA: TGTGCCAGCAGGCCGGGACCTTCGGTCTACGAGCAGTACTTC. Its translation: CASRPGPSVYEQYF.

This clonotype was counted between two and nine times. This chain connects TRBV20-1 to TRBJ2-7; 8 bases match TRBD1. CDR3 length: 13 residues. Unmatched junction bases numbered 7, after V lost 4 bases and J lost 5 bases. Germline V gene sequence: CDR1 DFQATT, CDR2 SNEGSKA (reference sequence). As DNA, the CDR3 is TGCAGTGCTAAAGAGGGACAGGCTCACGAGCAGTACTTC. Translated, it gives CSAKEGQAHEQYF.

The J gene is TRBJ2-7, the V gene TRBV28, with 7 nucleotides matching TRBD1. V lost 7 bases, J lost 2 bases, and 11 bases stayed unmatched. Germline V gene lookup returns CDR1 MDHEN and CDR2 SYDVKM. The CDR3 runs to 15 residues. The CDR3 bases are TGTGCCAGCACCTTGGCCCGACAGGGCGCCTACGAGCAGTACTTC. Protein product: CASTLARQGAYEQYF.

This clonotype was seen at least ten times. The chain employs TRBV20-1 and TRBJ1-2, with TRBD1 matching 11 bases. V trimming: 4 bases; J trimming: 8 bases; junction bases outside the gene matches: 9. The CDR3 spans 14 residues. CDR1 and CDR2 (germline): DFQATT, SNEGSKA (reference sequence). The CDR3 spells CSATPEGQGGGYTF. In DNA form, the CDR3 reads TGCAGTGCTACCCCCGAGGGACAGGGGGGCGGCTACACCTTC.

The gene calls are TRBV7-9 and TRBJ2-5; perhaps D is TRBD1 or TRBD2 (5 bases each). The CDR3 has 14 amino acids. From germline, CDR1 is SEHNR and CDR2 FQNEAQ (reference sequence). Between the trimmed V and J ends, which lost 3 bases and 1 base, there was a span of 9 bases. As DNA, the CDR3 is TGTGCCAGCAGCTTCGCGAGGGGCCAAGAGACCCAGTACTTC. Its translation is CASSFARGQETQYF.

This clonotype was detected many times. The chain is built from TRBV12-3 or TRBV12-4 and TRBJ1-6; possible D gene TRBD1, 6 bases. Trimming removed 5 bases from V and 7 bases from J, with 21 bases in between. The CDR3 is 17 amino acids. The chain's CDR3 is CASSAVHKGGKNSPLHF. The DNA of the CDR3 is TGTGCCAGCAGTGCAGTACATAAAGGGGGTAAAAATTCACCCCTCCACTTT.

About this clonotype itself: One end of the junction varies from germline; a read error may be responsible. The CDR3 nucleotides read TGTGCCAGCAGCGGATCTACATTTGGGTCGAACACTGAAGCCTTCTTT. Its translation is CASSGSTFGSNTEAFF. The chain is built from TRBV11-1 and TRBJ1-1; D uncertain. Germline V gene lookup returns CDR1 SGHAT and CDR2 FQDESV (reference sequence). There are 16 residues in the CDR3. Using reference TRBV11-1 and TRBJ1-1 for the parts outside the CDR3, the full variable domain is EAEVAQSPRYKITEKSQAVAFWCDPISGHATLYWYRQILGQGPELLVQFQDESVVDDSQLPKDRFSAERLKGVDSTLKIQPAELGDSAMYLCASSGSTFGSNTEAFFGQGTRLTVV.

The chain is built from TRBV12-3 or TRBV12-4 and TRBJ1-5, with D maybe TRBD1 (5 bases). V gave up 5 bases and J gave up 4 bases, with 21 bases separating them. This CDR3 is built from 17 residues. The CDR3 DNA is TGTGCCAGCAGTCCGCGTGACAGTGCTTTAGTGAATCAGCCCCAGCATTTT. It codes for CASSPRDSALVNQPQHF.

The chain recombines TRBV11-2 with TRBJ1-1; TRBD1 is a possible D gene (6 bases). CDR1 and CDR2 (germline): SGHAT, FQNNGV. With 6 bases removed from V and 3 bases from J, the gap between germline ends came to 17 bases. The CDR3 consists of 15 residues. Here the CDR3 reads CASSFGGPRHTEAFF. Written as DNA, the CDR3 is TGTGCCAGCAGTTTCGGGGGGCCAAGACACACTGAAGCTTTCTTT.

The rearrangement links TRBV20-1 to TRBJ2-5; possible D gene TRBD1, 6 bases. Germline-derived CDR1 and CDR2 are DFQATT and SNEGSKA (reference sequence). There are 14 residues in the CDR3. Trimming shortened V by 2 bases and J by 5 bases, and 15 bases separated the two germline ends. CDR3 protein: CSARQGRGGETQYF. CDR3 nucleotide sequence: TGCAGTGCTAGACAAGGCAGGGGCGGGGAGACCCAGTACTTC.

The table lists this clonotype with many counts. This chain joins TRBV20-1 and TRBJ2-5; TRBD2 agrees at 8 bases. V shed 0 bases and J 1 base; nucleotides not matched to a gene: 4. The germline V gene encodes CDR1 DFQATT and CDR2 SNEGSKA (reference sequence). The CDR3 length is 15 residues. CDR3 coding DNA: TGCAGTGCTAGAGACATAGCGGGATTCCAAGAGACCCAGTACTTC. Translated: CSARDIAGFQETQYF.

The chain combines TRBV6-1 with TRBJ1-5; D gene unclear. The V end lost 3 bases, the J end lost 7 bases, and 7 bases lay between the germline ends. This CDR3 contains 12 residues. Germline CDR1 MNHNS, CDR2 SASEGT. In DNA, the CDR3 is TGTGCCAGCAGTGAGGTGGGCCAGCCCCAGCATTTT. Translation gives CASSEVGQPQHF.

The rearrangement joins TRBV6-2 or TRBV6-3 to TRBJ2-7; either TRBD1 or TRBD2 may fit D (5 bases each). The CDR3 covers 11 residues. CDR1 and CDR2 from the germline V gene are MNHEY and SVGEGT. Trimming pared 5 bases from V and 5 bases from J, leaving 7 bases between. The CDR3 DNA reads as TGTGCCAGCAGTCGAGGGGACGAGCAGTACTTC. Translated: CASSRGDEQYF.

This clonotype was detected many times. CDR3 DNA sequence: TGTGCCAGCAGCCCAGAGTACGAGCAGTACTTC. Residues: CASSPEYEQYF. V is TRBV12-3 or TRBV12-4 and J is TRBJ2-7; D is unresolved. Trimming took 6 bases from V and 4 from J, leaving 7 bases between them. The CDR3 length is 11 residues.

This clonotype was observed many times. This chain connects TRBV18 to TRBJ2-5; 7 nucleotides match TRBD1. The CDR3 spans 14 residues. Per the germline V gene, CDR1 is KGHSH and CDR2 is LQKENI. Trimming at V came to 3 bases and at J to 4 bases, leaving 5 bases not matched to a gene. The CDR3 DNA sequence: TGTGCCAGCTCACCGACGACAGGGCCAGAGACCCAGTACTTC. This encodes CASSPTTGPETQYF.

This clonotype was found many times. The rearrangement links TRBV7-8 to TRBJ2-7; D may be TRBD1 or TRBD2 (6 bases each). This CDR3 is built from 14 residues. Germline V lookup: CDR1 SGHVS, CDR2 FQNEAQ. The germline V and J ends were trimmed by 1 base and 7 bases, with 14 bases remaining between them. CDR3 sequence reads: CASSLEWGAREQYF. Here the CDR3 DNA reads TGTGCCAGCAGCTTAGAATGGGGGGCAAGAGAGCAGTACTTC.